The 22 T cell receptor beta chains below were found in one sample sequenced in a study of blood T cells in healthy people across ages. A J-beta primer mix and a sample-barcoded 5' primer were used in a second PCR of roughly 6 to 11 cycles. TCRdb processed the 5' RACE reads anew with MiXCR; each CDR3 protein has one entry. Among about 1.8 million distinct CDR3 sequences, around 48% were seen once, and the ten largest hold around 2.1%. Sequencing used blood. These receptors were taken from a middle-aged woman in good health.

The table lists this clonotype with many counts. The V and J genes are TRBV4-1 and TRBJ2-7, with 7 bases identical to TRBD1. The CDR3 has 15 amino acids. V lost 0 bases and J lost 3; bases outside the gene matches: 5. The germline V gene has CDR1 MGHRA and CDR2 YSYEKL. The CDR3: CASSQDEGAFYEQYF. CDR3 DNA: TGCGCCAGCAGCCAAGATGAGGGGGCTTTCTACGAGCAGTACTTC.

As to this clonotype: At one boundary the junction diverges from the germline segment, which might be a read error. The gene calls are TRBV4-3 and TRBJ1-2, with a possible D match to TRBD1 (5 bases). The germline gives CDR1 LGHNA, CDR2 YSLEER. There are 13 residues in the CDR3. The CDR3 coding sequence is TGTGCCAGCAGCCAAGATCGAACAGGCGGCTACACCTTC. It is translated as CASSQDRTGGYTF.

The chain carries TRBV5-5 and TRBJ2-3, with 8 bases identical to TRBD2. The trim removed 1 base at V and 4 bases at J, leaving 5 bases unmatched. The germline V gene has CDR1 SGHKS and CDR2 YYEKEE (reference sequence). The CDR3 runs 15 residues. CDR3 nucleotide sequence: TGTGCCAGCAGCTTGACGGGAGGGCCCGCAGATACGCAGTATTTT. It codes for CASSLTGGPADTQYF.

This rearrangement joins TRBV7-9 to TRBJ2-1, with 11 positions matching TRBD2. The CDR3 loop spans 17 amino acids. Per the germline V gene, CDR1 is SEHNR and CDR2 is FQNEAQ (reference sequence). Germline trimming cut 0 bases from V and 3 bases from J; bases unmatched to any gene: 4. The CDR3, as DNA: TGTGCCAGCAGCTTAGCGGCTAGCGGGGGGATCTACAATGAGCAGTTCTTC. Translated, it gives CASSLAASGGIYNEQFF.

The chain recombines TRBV4-2 with TRBJ2-1; TRBD2 agrees at 8 bases. V dropped 3 bases and J dropped 10; count of bases not matched to a gene: 20. CDR1 LGHNA and CDR2 YNFKEQ come from the germline V gene. The CDR3 consists of 18 residues. CDR3 sequence (DNA): TGTGCCAGCAGCCACCACCTGGGGGCTAGCGGGTCCTCCTGGGAGCAGTTCTTC. Translated, it gives CASSHHLGASGSSWEQFF.

This clonotype was observed a handful of times. J is TRBJ2-7 and V is TRBV29-1, with D unresolved. The V gene lost 4 bases and the J gene lost 6 bases, with 10 bases spanning the gap. CDR1 is SQVTM, CDR2 ANQGSEA, per germline. CDR3 size: 11 residues. This CDR3 is CSVVGQTEQYF. The DNA of the CDR3 is TGCAGCGTTGTTGGTCAGACCGAGCAGTACTTC.

The chain uses TRBV7-2 and TRBJ1-2, with TRBD1 identical over 7 bases. CDR1 and CDR2 (germline): SGHTA, FQGNSA. The CDR3 is made up of 13 amino acids. V lost 6 bases, J lost 6 bases, and 7 bases stayed unmatched. The CDR3 nucleotides are TGTGCCAGCAGTCCTAACAGGGGCGATGGCTACACCTTC. Translation: CASSPNRGDGYTF.

The chain couples TRBV9 to TRBJ2-1, with 12 positions matching TRBD2. The CDR3 consists of 15 residues. V gave up 4 bases and J gave up 7 bases; unmatched junction bases: 6. Per the germline V gene, CDR1 is SGDLS and CDR2 is YYNGEE. CDR3 sequence (DNA): TGTGCCAGCAGCTCTTCTAGCGGGGGGGTGAATGAGCAGTTCTTC. Residues: CASSSSSGGVNEQFF.

The chain has TRBV6-5 and TRBJ1-1, with D tentatively TRBD1 (5 bases). With 4 bases removed from V and 2 bases from J, the gap between germline ends came to 14 bases. Per germline, CDR1 MNHEY and CDR2 SVGAGI. The CDR3 contains 15 residues. CDR3 nucleotide sequence: TGTGCCAGCAGTTGGGGACGCTCCATTAACACTGAAGCTTTCTTT. Residues: CASSWGRSINTEAFF.

This clonotype was detected many times. The CDR3 is CASSTNGRPQETQYF. Here the CDR3 DNA reads TGTGCCAGCAGCACGAACGGACGGCCCCAAGAGACCCAGTACTTC. The rearrangement links TRBV7-2 to TRBJ2-5; no clear D gene. The CDR3 length is 15 residues. V was trimmed by 5 bases and J by 1 base, leaving 14 bases between them. In germline, CDR1 is SGHTA, CDR2 FQGNSA. The complete variable domain, with remaining parts taken from reference TRBV7-2 and TRBJ2-5, reads GAGVSQSPSNKVTEKGKDVELRCDPISGHTALYWYRQSLGQGLEFLIYFQGNSAPDKSGLPSDRFSAERTGGSVSTLTIQRTQQEDSAVYLCASSTNGRPQETQYFGPGTRLLVL.

The chain's CDR3 is CASSFHLLGTTPGYGYTF. The DNA for the CDR3 is TGTGCCAGCAGCTTCCACCTGCTCGGGACGACTCCGGGCTATGGCTACACCTTC. The chain is built from TRBV7-2 and TRBJ1-2; tentatively, D is TRBD1 (5 bases). This CDR3 is built from 18 residues. Trimming removed 3 bases from V and 4 bases from J, with 24 bases in between. In germline, CDR1 is SGHTA, CDR2 FQGNSA. Full variable domain (outside the CDR3, taken from reference TRBV7-2 and TRBJ1-2): GAGVSQSPSNKVTEKGKDVELRCDPISGHTALYWYRQSLGQGLEFLIYFQGNSAPDKSGLPSDRFSAERTGGSVSTLTIQRTQQEDSAVYLCASSFHLLGTTPGYGYTFGSGTRLTVV.

This clonotype was found once. The V and J genes are TRBV15 and TRBJ2-1; 10 positions agree with TRBD2. The CDR3 contains 17 residues. Germline V gives CDR1 LNHNV, CDR2 YYDKDF (reference sequence). Losses at the gene ends were 0 bases for V and 6 bases for J; bases not matched to a gene: 8. CDR3 nucleotide sequence: TGTGCCACCAGCAGAGATCCGGCTAGCGGGGGCGGCAATGAGCAGTTCTTC. It encodes CATSRDPASGGGNEQFF. Variable domain in full (rest from reference TRBV15 and TRBJ2-1): DAMVIQNPRYQVTQFGKPVTLSCSQTLNHNVMYWYQQKSSQAPKLLFHYYDKDFNNEADTPDNFQSRRPNTSFCFLDIRSPGLGDTAMYLCATSRDPASGGGNEQFFGPGTRLTVL.

This chain uses TRBV6-5 with TRBJ2-3; TRBD1 matches at 10 bases. CDR1 and CDR2 from the germline V gene are MNHEY and SVGAGI. The ends lost 8 bases at V and 4 bases at J; junction bases unmatched: 12. The length of the CDR3 is 16 residues. As DNA, the CDR3 is TGTGCCAGCCGGGACAGGGGCGCAGGGTCCCCAGATACGCAGTATTTT. Amino acid sequence: CASRDRGAGSPDTQYF.

This clonotype was picked up a small number of times. The J gene is TRBJ1-1, the V gene TRBV7-9; TRBD1 is a possible D gene (5 bases). CDR1 is SEHNR and CDR2 is FQNEAQ in the germline V gene (reference sequence). Trimming stripped 4 bases from V and 8 bases from J, with 8 bases between. The CDR3 has 11 amino acids. This CDR3 reads CASSSSGEAFF. The CDR3 nucleotides are TGTGCCAGCAGCTCATCAGGGGAAGCTTTCTTT.

The genes are TRBV3-1 and TRBJ2-1; D gene uncertain. The CDR3 loop spans 14 amino acids. Trimming removed 0 bases from V and 8 bases from J, with 11 bases in between. Germline loops: CDR1 LGHDT, CDR2 YNNKEL (reference sequence). CDR3 nucleotides: TGTGCCAGCAGCCAAGAGGGCTTTGGAGATGAGCAGTTCTTC. Translating gives CASSQEGFGDEQFF.

The chain uses TRBV9 and TRBJ2-3; no definite D call. This CDR3 is 15 amino acids long. Germline CDR1 and CDR2: SGDLS and YYNGEE. The germline V and J ends were trimmed by 2 bases and 0 bases, with 10 bases remaining between them. The CDR3 DNA reads TGTGCCAGCAGCGTGTTAGAGACAAGCACAGATACGCAGTATTTT. It specifies CASSVLETSTDTQYF.

The V call is TRBV6-2 or TRBV6-3, the J call TRBJ2-3; TRBD1 or TRBD2 may be the D gene (5 bases each). The CDR3 has 16 amino acids. The germline gives CDR1 MNHEY, CDR2 SVGEGT. V lost 5 bases and J lost 3, with 18 bases in between. DNA of the CDR3: TGTGCCAGCAGTCATAAAACCGGGACGCAGACAGATACGCAGTATTTT. As protein: CASSHKTGTQTDTQYF.

This clonotype was recorded once. The gene calls are TRBV7-2 and TRBJ1-1; maybe TRBD1 (5 bases). The CDR3 is 12 residues long. V dropped 1 base and J dropped 10 bases, with 10 bases sitting between them. The germline V gene has CDR1 SGHTA and CDR2 FQGNSA. As DNA, the CDR3 is TGTGCCAGCAGCTTAGTCCCAGGGACAGCTTTCTTT. Amino acid sequence: CASSLVPGTAFF.

The genes are TRBV12-3 or TRBV12-4 and TRBJ2-4, with 9 bases lining up with TRBD2. Losses at the gene ends were 7 bases for V and 6 bases for J; bases not matched to a gene: 7. CDR3 length equals 14 residues. The CDR3 DNA reads TGTGCCAGCACCGAGCGGGGGGCGGGAAACATTCAGTACTTC. It codes for CASTERGAGNIQYF.

V is TRBV4-1 and J is TRBJ2-5; D remains unclear. This CDR3 region has 15 residues. Trimming shortened V by 0 bases and J by 1 base, and 9 bases separated the two germline ends. From germline, CDR1 is MGHRA and CDR2 YSYEKL. CDR3 sequence (DNA): TGCGCCAGCAGCCAAGATCCGGCAGTCCAAGAGACCCAGTACTTC. Its translation: CASSQDPAVQETQYF.

With regard to this clonotype: A much larger clone is a single base away; this may be a read error. The CDR3 DNA reads TGCAGCGTTGAGGGGACGGAGGAGCAGGGGCAGTACTTC. This encodes CSVEGTEEQGQYF. The chain has TRBV29-1 and TRBJ2-7, with D perhaps assigned TRBD1 or TRBD2 (5 bases each). Per the germline V gene, CDR1 is SQVTM and CDR2 is ANQGSEA. Trimming removed 3 bases at V and 9 bases at J, with 18 bases between. The CDR3 is made up of 13 amino acids.

This clonotype has a single count. J is TRBJ2-1 and V is TRBV12-3 or TRBV12-4, with 7 bases identical to TRBD2. Trimming cost V 5 bases and J 5 bases; bases outside gene matches: 9. This CDR3 is built from 15 residues. The CDR3 sequence: CASSPPGTIHNEQFF. As DNA, the CDR3 is TGTGCCAGCAGTCCGCCCGGGACTATACACAATGAGCAGTTCTTC.